This T cell receptor (beta chain) is from a study of Ad26.COV2.S vaccination and SARS-CoV-2 variants. As for the study in general: Donor got 5x10^10 or 1x10^11 viral particles of Ad26.COV2.S.

This CDR3 has 16 residues. Trimming stripped 0 bases from V and 1 base from J, with 10 bases between. CDR1 is SGHVS and CDR2 is FQNEAQ in the germline V gene. Sequencing was performed with immunoSEQ multiplex PCR; in TCRdb, only in-frame clones are kept and a portion is missing. The repertoire includes roughly 680,000 clones, around 90% of them detected once, and approximately 1.5% sits in the top ten. The treatment denotes: some 20 received Ad26.COV2.S at low or high dose, single or two shots; several received placebo; per-sample allocation not given. Samples were taken on day 63 after the first vaccine or placebo injection. Boston supplied an adult donor aged 18-55 years. In its sample, this clone was seen a few times. The antigen remains undetermined. Overall study findings and caveats: Reportedly, spike-specific CD8+ and CD4+ T cell responses achieved substantial breadth once vaccination had taken place.

The starting material was peripheral blood, obtained in a trial of Ad26.COV2.S vaccine versus placebo. The TCR sequence derives from a person aged 18 to 59 who received the Ad26.COV2.S COVID-19 vaccine or a placebo. V usage is TRBV7-8 and J usage is TRBJ2-1; D gene uncertain. The DNA for the CDR3 is TGTGCCAGCAGCTTAGCGGCAGGAAATTCCTACAATGAGCAGTTCTTC. Protein product: CASSLAAGNSYNEQFF.